The rows below give T cell receptor beta chains drawn from one sample of a study of T-cell reconstitution after alpha-beta-depleted transplantation in children. MiXCR, run by TCRdb on the PCR reads, gives a single entry per CDR3 protein. The data contain some 600,000 distinct CDR3 sequences, about 15% of them seen just once; the ten biggest clones take up approximately 1.1%. The sample was PBMCs from the stem cell graft donor, taken from the stem cell graft. The receptors stem from a human donor who donated a stem cell graft to a child with acute myeloid leukemia. Both conserved end residues are part of each CDR3. D genes are given only for firm matches. Some rows have no size entry. The others give once, few or many, or a class for an expanded clone.

j_gene | v_gene | d_gene | abundance | CDR3nt | CDR3aa
TRBJ2-2 | TRBV15 | NA | many | TGTGCCACCAGCAGTAAAGGGGACGGGACCGGGGAGCTGTTTTTT | CATSSKGDGTGELFF
TRBJ2-1 | TRBV7-2 | NA | NA | TGTGCCAGCAGCTTCAAGGGGACCCTTTACAATGAGCAGTTCTTC | CASSFKGTLYNEQFF
TRBJ2-1 | TRBV7-2 | TRBD2 | few | TGTGCCAGCAGCTCGGCCGGGACTAGAGAGGACAATGAGCAGTTCTTC | CASSSAGTREDNEQFF
TRBJ2-5 | TRBV5-1 | NA | many | TGCGCCAGCAGCAGGCAGGAAGAGACCCAGTACTTC | CASSRQEETQYF
TRBJ2-2 | TRBV20-1 | TRBD1 | many | TGCAGTGCGTCACCAGGGGGACGGGGCGGGGAGCTGTTTTTT | CSASPGGRGGELFF
TRBJ2-3 | TRBV11-2 | NA | many | TGTGCCAGCAGCTTAACCCCTGTAACCGATACGCAGTATTTT | CASSLTPVTDTQYF
TRBJ1-2 | TRBV7-2 | NA | NA | TGTGCCAGCAGCTTAGCCAGGGATAACTATGGCTACACCTTC | CASSLARDNYGYTF
TRBJ2-2 | TRBV6-5 | NA | many | TGTGCCAGCAGTGGACAGACCGGGGAGCTGTTTTTT | CASSGQTGELFF
TRBJ1-6 | TRBV11-2 | NA | NA | TGTGCCAGCAGCCGAGGTTGGGACAACTCACCCCTCCACTTT | CASSRGWDNSPLHF
TRBJ2-7 | TRBV20-1 | NA | many | TGCAGTGCTTTTTTTGGCGAGCAGTACTTC | CSAFFGEQYF
TRBJ2-1 | TRBV5-1 | TRBD2 | many | TGCGCCAGCAGCGTAGGACAGGGAGGGACTAGCGGCTACAATGAGCAGTTCTTC | CASSVGQGGTSGYNEQFF
TRBJ2-3 | TRBV27 | NA | NA | TGTGCCAGCAGCCCAATCGTTCGCCGCACAGATACGCAGTATTTT | CASSPIVRRTDTQYF
TRBJ2-1 | TRBV7-2 | NA | many | TGTGCCAGCAGCCCATACTCCGGGGGCCCCAATGAGCAGTTCTTC | CASSPYSGGPNEQFF
TRBJ2-1 | TRBV10-3 | TRBD1 | many | TGTGCCATCGCCCCCAGGGACAGGGCCAACAATGAGCAGTTCTTC | CAIAPRDRANNEQFF
TRBJ2-1 | TRBV9 | TRBD2 | many | TGTGCCAGCAGCGGACAGTTGAGGACTAGCAATGAGCAGTTCTTC | CASSGQLRTSNEQFF
TRBJ2-1 | TRBV12-3/TRBV12-4 | TRBD1 | many | TGTGCCAGCACGGCAGGACAGGGCGATGAGCAGTTCTTC | CASTAGQGDEQFF
TRBJ1-2 | TRBV7-2 | NA | NA | TGTGCCAGCAGCTTAGAGCCGGGAACCCCAACGGGCTACACCTTC | CASSLEPGTPTGYTF
TRBJ1-1 | TRBV7-9 | NA | few | TGTGCCAGCAGCTCGGGACTCCTCGGAGGCTTGAACACTGAAGCTTTCTTT | CASSSGLLGGLNTEAFF
TRBJ2-2 | TRBV10-3 | NA | many | TGTGCCATCAGTGAGTCGTCCGGGGAGCTGTTTTTT | CAISESSGELFF
TRBJ2-7 | TRBV10-3 | NA | NA | TGTGCCAACGGAAGAGGGGCTTCCTACGAGCAGTACTTC | CANGRGASYEQYF
TRBJ2-1 | TRBV20-1 | TRBD2 | NA | TGCAGTGCTAGAGATCCAAGTCTAGCGGGGGGGGAGCAGTTCTTC | CSARDPSLAGGEQFF
TRBJ2-2 | TRBV20-1 | NA | many | TGCAGTGCTAGACAGGGGGAGGCCGGGGAGCTGTTTTTT | CSARQGEAGELFF
TRBJ2-1 | TRBV27 | TRBD1 | many | TGTGCCAGCACCCCGGACAGGGGCCCCTACAATGAGCAGTTCTTC | CASTPDRGPYNEQFF
TRBJ2-1 | TRBV5-1 | NA | NA | TGCGCCAGCAGCCACCCACGGACAGAGATAAACAATGAGCAGTTCTTC | CASSHPRTEINNEQFF
TRBJ1-1 | TRBV7-9 | TRBD1 | NA | TGTGCCAGCAGCCGACGCCAGGGGGAATTCTTT | CASSRRQGEFF
TRBJ2-2 | TRBV7-6 | NA | many | TGTGCCAGCAGCTTAGCACCCGGCAGGGTGAATGAGGAGCTGTTTTTT | CASSLAPGRVNEELFF
TRBJ2-5 | TRBV6-2/TRBV6-3 | NA | few | TGTGCCAGCAGTTACTTAAGACAGAACCAAGAGACCCAGTACTTC | CASSYLRQNQETQYF
TRBJ1-6 | TRBV7-2 | NA | NA | TGTGCCAGCAGCTTCGCCCTTAATTCACCCCTCCACTTT | CASSFALNSPLHF
TRBJ2-3 | TRBV5-1 | NA | NA | TGCGCCAGCAGCAGGGGGGACAGTATCGGGCCAGATACGCAGTATTTT | CASSRGDSIGPDTQYF
TRBJ2-2 | TRBV12-3/TRBV12-4 | TRBD1 | many | TGTGCCAGCAGTCCCCGGACAGGGGCCACCGGGGAGCTGTTTTTT | CASSPRTGATGELFF
TRBJ2-7 | TRBV6-2/TRBV6-3 | NA | NA | TGTGCCAGCAGAGGGGCGGGAACCTACGAGCAGTACTTC | CASRGAGTYEQYF
TRBJ2-3 | TRBV10-3 | NA | many | TGTGCCATCAGTGTAGCAGGGGCAGATACGCAGTATTTT | CAISVAGADTQYF
TRBJ1-2 | TRBV20-1 | NA | many | TGCAGTGCTAGACAGAACCTTAACTATGGCTACACCTTC | CSARQNLNYGYTF
TRBJ2-1 | TRBV5-1 | NA | NA | TGCGCCAGCAGCTTGGCCCACGCAGGTATCCGCAATGAGCAGTTCTTC | CASSLAHAGIRNEQFF
TRBJ1-5 | TRBV7-9 | NA | few | TGTGCCAGCAGCCTAGGGGCACAGTTCAATCAGCCCCAGCATTTT | CASSLGAQFNQPQHF
TRBJ2-7 | TRBV6-2/TRBV6-3 | NA | NA | TGTGCCACCAGCCGGGACCCTCAAGTCGACGAGCAGTACTTC | CATSRDPQVDEQYF
TRBJ1-1 | TRBV5-1 | TRBD1 | NA | TGCGCCAGCAGCTTGGGGGCAGGGGGCACGGAAACTGAAGCTTTCTTT | CASSLGAGGTETEAFF
TRBJ2-1 | TRBV24-1 | TRBD1 | many | TGTGCCACCAGTGATAGAGGACAGGGGGTCTACAATGAGCAGTTCTTC | CATSDRGQGVYNEQFF
TRBJ2-2 | TRBV20-1 | NA | few | TGCAGTGCTCCGGGCCCCCTGGGGGAGCTGTTTTTT | CSAPGPLGELFF
TRBJ1-3 | TRBV7-6 | NA | NA | TGTGCCAGCAGCTTAGGGGTCAGGGCCTCTGGAAACACCATATATTTT | CASSLGVRASGNTIYF